In this sample, the clone carrying this TCR beta chain turned up many times. This record comes from a study of metastatic and nonmetastatic thyroid tumors. Each patient went into thyroid surgery without having received any treatment. From the PCR reads, TCRdb re-called clones with MiXCR. The table has roughly 59,000 clones, roughly 15% seen once; the top ten hold roughly a tenth. The sequence came from a male donor with papillary thyroid cancer or a benign thyroid nodule (not recorded which). Some clones in this sample may be carry-over from other donors' samples. The source material was blood.

CDR3 amino acids: CASQKEEPGNTIYF. The CDR3 bases are TGTGCCAGCCAGAAGGAGGAACCTGGAAACACCATATATTTT. This chain uses TRBV30 with TRBJ1-3; D is ambiguous. The CDR3 length is 14 residues. Germline V lookup: CDR1 GTSNPN, CDR2 SVGIG (reference sequence). V was pared by 8 bases and J by 2 bases, with 16 bases between.